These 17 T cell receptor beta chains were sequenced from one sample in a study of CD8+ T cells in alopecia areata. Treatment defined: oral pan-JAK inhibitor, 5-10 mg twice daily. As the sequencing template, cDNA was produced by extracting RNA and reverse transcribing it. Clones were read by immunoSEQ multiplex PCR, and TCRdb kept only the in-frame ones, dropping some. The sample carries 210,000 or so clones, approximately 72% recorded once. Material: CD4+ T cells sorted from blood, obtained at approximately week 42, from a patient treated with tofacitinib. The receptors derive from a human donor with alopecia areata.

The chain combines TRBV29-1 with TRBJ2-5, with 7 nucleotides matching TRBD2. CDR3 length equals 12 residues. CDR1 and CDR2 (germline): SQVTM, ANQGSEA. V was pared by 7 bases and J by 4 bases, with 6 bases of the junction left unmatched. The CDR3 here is CSGGEGLETQYF. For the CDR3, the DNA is TGCAGCGGAGGGGAGGGTTTAGAGACCCAGTACTTC.

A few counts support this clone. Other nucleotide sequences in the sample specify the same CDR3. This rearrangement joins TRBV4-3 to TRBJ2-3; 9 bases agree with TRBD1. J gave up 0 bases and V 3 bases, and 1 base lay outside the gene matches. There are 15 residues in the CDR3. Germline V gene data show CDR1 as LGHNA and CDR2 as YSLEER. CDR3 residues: CASSQGQGSTDTQYF. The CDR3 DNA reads TGCGCCAGCAGCCAGGGACAGGGTAGCACAGATACGCAGTATTTT.

CDR3 DNA sequence: TGTGCCAGCAGTGGGAGATTCCCGGGATCACCCCTCCACTTT. It encodes CASSGRFPGSPLHF. This chain uses TRBV28 with TRBJ1-6; no reliable D call. The CDR3 length is 14 residues. In germline, CDR1 is MDHEN, CDR2 SYDVKM. The ends were cut back, 5 bases at V and 10 bases at J, with 15 bases in the middle.

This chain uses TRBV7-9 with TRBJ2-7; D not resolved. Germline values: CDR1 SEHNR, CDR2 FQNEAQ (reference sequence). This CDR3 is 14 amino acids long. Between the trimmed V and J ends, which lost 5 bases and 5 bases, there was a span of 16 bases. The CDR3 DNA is TGTGCCAGCAGCCCCCGGACGGACGGCGACGAGCAGTACTTC. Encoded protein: CASSPRTDGDEQYF.

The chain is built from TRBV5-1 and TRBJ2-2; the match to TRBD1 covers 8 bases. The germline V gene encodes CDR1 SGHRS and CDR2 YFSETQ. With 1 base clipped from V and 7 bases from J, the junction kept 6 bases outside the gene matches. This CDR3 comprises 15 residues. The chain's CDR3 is CASSLLPGGGGELFF. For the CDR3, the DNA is TGCGCCAGCAGCTTGTTACCAGGGGGCGGCGGGGAGCTGTTTTTT.

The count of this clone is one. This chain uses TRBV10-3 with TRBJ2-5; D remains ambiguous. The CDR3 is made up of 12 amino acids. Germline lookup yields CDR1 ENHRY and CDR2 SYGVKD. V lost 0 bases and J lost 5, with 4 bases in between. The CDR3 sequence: CAISESWETQYF. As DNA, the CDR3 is TGTGCCATCAGTGAGTCCTGGGAGACCCAGTACTTC.

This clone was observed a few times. The CDR3 reads CASSDHTDTQYF. As DNA, the CDR3 is TGTGCCAGCAGCGATCACACAGATACGCAGTATTTT. The V call is TRBV7-3, the J call TRBJ2-3, with D unresolved. Deletions cut 5 bases from V and 2 bases from J, with 5 bases between. The CDR3 runs to 12 residues. Germline V gene sequence: CDR1 SGHTA, CDR2 FQGTGA.

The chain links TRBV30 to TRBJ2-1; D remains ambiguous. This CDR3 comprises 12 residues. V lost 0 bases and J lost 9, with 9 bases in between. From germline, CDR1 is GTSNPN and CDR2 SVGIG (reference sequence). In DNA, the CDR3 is TGTGCCTGGAGTGTATCTTCAGGTGAGCAGTTCTTC. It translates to CAWSVSSGEQFF.

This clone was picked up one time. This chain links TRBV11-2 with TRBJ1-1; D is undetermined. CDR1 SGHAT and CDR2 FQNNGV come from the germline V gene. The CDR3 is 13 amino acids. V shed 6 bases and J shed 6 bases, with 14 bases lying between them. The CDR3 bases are TGTGCCAGCAGGCCGGATGTCGGGTCTGAAGCTTTCTTT. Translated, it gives CASRPDVGSEAFF.

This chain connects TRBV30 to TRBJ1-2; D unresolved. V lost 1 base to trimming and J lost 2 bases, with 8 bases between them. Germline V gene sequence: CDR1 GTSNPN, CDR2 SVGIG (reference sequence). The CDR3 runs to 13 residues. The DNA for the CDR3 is TGTGCCTGGAGTGAGCTCGGGAACTATGGCTACACCTTC. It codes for CAWSELGNYGYTF.

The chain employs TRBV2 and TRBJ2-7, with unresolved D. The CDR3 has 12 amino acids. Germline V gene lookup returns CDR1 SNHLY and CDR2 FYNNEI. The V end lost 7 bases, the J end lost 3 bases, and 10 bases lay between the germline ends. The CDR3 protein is CASTRDYYEQYF. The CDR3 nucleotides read TGTGCCAGCACTAGGGATTACTACGAGCAGTACTTC.

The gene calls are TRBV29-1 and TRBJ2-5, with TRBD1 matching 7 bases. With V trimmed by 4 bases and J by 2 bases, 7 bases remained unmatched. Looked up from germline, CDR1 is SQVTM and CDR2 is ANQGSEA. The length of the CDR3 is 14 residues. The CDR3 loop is CSVVGQAQQETQYF. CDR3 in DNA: TGCAGCGTTGTAGGACAGGCGCAACAAGAGACCCAGTACTTC. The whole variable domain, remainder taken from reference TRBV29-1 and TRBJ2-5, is SAVISQKPSRDICQRGTSLTIQCQVDSQVTMMFWYRQQPGQSLTLIATANQGSEATYESGFVIDKFPISRPNLTFSTLTVSNMSPEDSSIYLCSVVGQAQQETQYFGPGTRLLVL.

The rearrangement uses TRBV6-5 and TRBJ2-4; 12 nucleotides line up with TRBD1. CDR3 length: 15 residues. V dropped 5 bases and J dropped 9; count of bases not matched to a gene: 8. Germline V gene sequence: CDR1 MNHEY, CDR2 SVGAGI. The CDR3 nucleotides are TGTGCCAGCAGTCAATTGGGACAGGGGGCTAGCATTCAGTACTTC. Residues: CASSQLGQGASIQYF.

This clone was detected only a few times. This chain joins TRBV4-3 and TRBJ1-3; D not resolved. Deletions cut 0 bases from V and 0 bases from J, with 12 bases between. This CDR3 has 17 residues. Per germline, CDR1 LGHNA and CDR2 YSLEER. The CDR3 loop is CASSQDVQSSSGNTIYF. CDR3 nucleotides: TGCGCCAGCAGCCAAGACGTGCAGTCGAGCTCTGGAAACACCATATATTTT.

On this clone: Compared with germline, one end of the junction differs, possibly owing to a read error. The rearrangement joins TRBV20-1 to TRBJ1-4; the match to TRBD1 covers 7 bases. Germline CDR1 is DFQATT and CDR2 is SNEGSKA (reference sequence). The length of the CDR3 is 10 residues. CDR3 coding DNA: TGCAGTGCTAGGATCGACAGGGTGCTTTTT. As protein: CSARIDRVLF.

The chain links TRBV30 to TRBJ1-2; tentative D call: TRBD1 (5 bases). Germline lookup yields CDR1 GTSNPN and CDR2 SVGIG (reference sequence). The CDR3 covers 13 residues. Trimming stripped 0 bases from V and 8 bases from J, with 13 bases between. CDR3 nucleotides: TGTGCCTGGAGTGTAGCAGGGCATAGGGGCTACACCTTC. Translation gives CAWSVAGHRGYTF.

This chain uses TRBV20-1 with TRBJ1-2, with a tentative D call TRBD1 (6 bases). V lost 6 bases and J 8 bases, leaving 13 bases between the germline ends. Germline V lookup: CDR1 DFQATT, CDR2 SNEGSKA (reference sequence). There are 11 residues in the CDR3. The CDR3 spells CSARGDLGYTF. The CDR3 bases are TGCAGTGCGAGGGGGGACTTGGGCTACACCTTC.